Listed here are 8 T cell receptor beta chains from one sample, sequenced in a study of blood T cell repertoires in COVID-19. Generated by immunoSEQ multiplex PCR, the TCRdb table keeps only in-frame clones and is missing some. Here the sample spans around 190,000 clones, about four fifths being singletons. The sample comprised peripheral blood. The receptor set was obtained from a man aged 55 to 69 with acute or convalescent COVID-19.

The rearrangement joins TRBV21-1 to TRBJ1-5; TRBD1, the D gene given by the table, was not confirmed from the DNA. TRBV21-1 is assigned pseudogene status. The CDR3 has 17 amino acids. In nucleotides, the CDR3 is TGTGCCAGCAGCAAAGATGAGAGGGGGCAGGGCAATCAGCCCCAGCATTTT. Translated: CASSKDERGQGNQPQHF.

This clone was observed a handful of times. The rearrangement uses TRBV12-5 and TRBJ1-1; D is possibly TRBD1 (5 bases). The CDR3 runs to 15 residues. CDR1 is LGHNT and CDR2 is FRNRAP in the germline V gene. V gave up 0 bases and J gave up 4 bases, with 12 bases separating them. The CDR3 DNA sequence: TGTGCTAGTGGTTTGGTATTAACCAGGGTCACTGAAGCTTTCTTT. The encoded protein is CASGLVLTRVTEAFF.

The chain uses TRBV28 and TRBJ2-1, with D maybe TRBD2 (5 bases). This CDR3 comprises 14 residues. CDR1 is MDHEN and CDR2 is SYDVKM in the germline V gene. V lost 3 bases, J lost 9 bases, and 15 bases lay in between. Written as DNA, the CDR3 is TGTGCCAGCAGTTTGGGGTTCGGGGTAAGTGAGCAGTTCTTC. It encodes CASSLGFGVSEQFF.

This clone occurred a few times. V and J are TRBV19 and TRBJ2-1; 9 bases agree with TRBD2. This CDR3 is built from 13 residues. Germline V gives CDR1 LNHDA, CDR2 SQIVND (reference sequence). CDR3 in amino acids: CGAASGAYNEQFF. CDR3 nucleotides: TGTGGGGCAGCTAGCGGGGCTTACAATGAGCAGTTCTTC.

The chain links TRBV12-3 or TRBV12-4 to TRBJ1-5, with D hard to call. V dropped 7 bases and J dropped 7 bases, with 14 bases sitting between them. This CDR3 comprises 13 residues. CDR3 region: CASTHSSAQPQHF. The CDR3 DNA is TGTGCCAGCACTCACAGTTCTGCCCAGCCCCAGCATTTT.

The chain has TRBV6-5 and TRBJ2-3; 9 bases agree with TRBD2. The CDR3 totals 15 residues. Germline V gene lookup returns CDR1 MNHEY and CDR2 SVGAGI. Trimming cost V 2 bases and J 6 bases; bases outside gene matches: 6. CDR3 sequence (DNA): TGTGCCAGCAGTTACATTAGCGGGAGACCCGATACGCAGTATTTT. Translated, it gives CASSYISGRPDTQYF.

The chain joins TRBV7-3 to TRBJ2-1, with D possibly TRBD1 on 6 matching bases. The CDR3 spans 16 residues. Germline CDR1 is SGHTA and CDR2 is FQGTGA. Trimming took off 3 bases at V and 2 bases at J, with 14 bases between the two ends. Here the CDR3 DNA reads TGTGCCAGCAGCTTGGGGGCAGTCCCCACCTACAATGAGCAGTTCTTC. Translation: CASSLGAVPTYNEQFF.

V and J are TRBV3-1 (or the pseudogene TRBV3-2) and TRBJ2-7, with D possibly matching TRBD2 (5 bases). The CDR3 loop spans 15 amino acids. The ends were cut back, 7 bases at V and 3 bases at J, with 19 bases in the middle. The germline V gene encodes CDR1 LGHDT and CDR2 YNNKEL (reference sequence). DNA of the CDR3: TGTGCCAGCATCCACCGAAAGCGGAATAACTACGAGCAGTACTTC. It codes for CASIHRKRNNYEQYF.